Listed below are T cell receptor beta chains from one sample, sequenced in a study of T cell responses to AZD1222 COVID-19 vaccine. TCRdb's table, derived via immunoSEQ multiplex PCR, lists solely in-frame clones and lacks some. Here the sample spans approximately 150,000 clones, around 90% being singletons. Material: peripheral blood, obtained 28 days after the second AZD1222 dose. The receptors were sampled from an adult who received the AZD1222 COVID-19 vaccine. Both conserved end residues are part of each CDR3. D genes are given only for firm matches. Rows may omit the clone size; those that give it use once, few, many or a size class.

cdr3_nt | cdr3_aa | d_call | j_call | clone_size | v_call
TGCGCCAGCAGCCAAGGGCAGGGCCCAGCTAATGAAAAACTGTTTTTT | CASSQGQGPANEKLFF | . | TRBJ1-4 | . | TRBV4-3
TGCACCAGCAGCCAGCGGACTAGCGGGACCTCGGACACCGGGGAGCTGTTTTTT | CTSSQRTSGTSDTGELFF | . | TRBJ2-2 | many | TRBV1
TGTGCCAGCAGTCCCATCCGAGCAGATACGCAGTATTTT | CASSPIRADTQYF | . | TRBJ2-3 | . | TRBV6-6
TGTGCCAGCAGCTTGGACGCCTCTGGAAACACCATATATTTT | CASSLDASGNTIYF | . | TRBJ1-3 | . | TRBV6-5
TGTGCCAGCAGTGACACTAGCGGGGGGGCCAATGAGCAGTTCTTC | CASSDTSGGANEQFF | TRBD2 | TRBJ2-1 | many | TRBV6-4
TGTGCCAGTAGTATAGAGGTTAGCGGGGTCTTGTCCTACGAGCAGTACTTC | CASSIEVSGVLSYEQYF | TRBD2 | TRBJ2-7 | . | TRBV19
TGTGCCAGCAGCCAAGGGGGGATCGGCAATCAGCCCCAGCATTTT | CASSQGGIGNQPQHF | . | TRBJ1-5 | . | TRBV3-1/TRBV3-2
TGCAGTGCTAGGGCCCAAGAGACCCAGTACTTC | CSARAQETQYF | . | TRBJ2-5 | once | TRBV20-1
TGTGCCAGCAGTCGGGACAGGGCCCCGGGAAACACCATATATTTT | CASSRDRAPGNTIYF | TRBD1 | TRBJ1-3 | . | TRBV11-2
TGCAGCGGTGGACAGGGAACCTACGAGCAGTACTTC | CSGGQGTYEQYF | TRBD1 | TRBJ2-7 | . | TRBV29-1
TGTGCCAGCAGTTTACCCACAGGGGACAATCAGCCCCAGCATTTT | CASSLPTGDNQPQHF | TRBD1 | TRBJ1-5 | . | TRBV28
TGCGCCAGCAGCTTGGTGGGGGCCATCTACAATGAGCAGTTCTTC | CASSLVGAIYNEQFF | . | TRBJ2-1 | few | TRBV5-1
TGTGCCAGCAGTTTTTTGGGAGGAGAGACCCAGTACTTC | CASSFLGGETQYF | . | TRBJ2-5 | . | TRBV12-3/TRBV12-4
TGCGCCAGCAGCTGGGGGACTAAGCCCACCGGGGAGCTGTTTTTT | CASSWGTKPTGELFF | TRBD2 | TRBJ2-2 | . | TRBV5-1
TGCGCCAGCACCTCGGGGGGCCCCTCCTACGAGCAGTACTTC | CASTSGGPSYEQYF | . | TRBJ2-7 | . | TRBV5-1
TGCGCCAGCCGGGGCCCCCAGGGGTCGAATTCACCCCTCCACTTT | CASRGPQGSNSPLHF | . | TRBJ1-6 | . | TRBV5-1
TGCGCCAGCAGCAGTGGGCCAGCTGGTGGTCCTGAAGCTTTCTTT | CASSSGPAGGPEAFF | . | TRBJ1-1 | . | TRBV5-1
TGTGCCATCAGTGGGACAGGGGACTCCTACGAGCAGTACTTC | CAISGTGDSYEQYF | TRBD1 | TRBJ2-7 | once | TRBV10-3
TGTGCCAGCAGTGAACAGGCTAATAACTATGGCTACACCTTC | CASSEQANNYGYTF | . | TRBJ1-2 | . | TRBV2
TGTGCCAGCAGTGATTTCCCTAGGAGTGGGAATGAGCAGTTCTTC | CASSDFPRSGNEQFF | . | TRBJ2-1 | . | TRBV2
TGTGCCAGTAGTAGCAAAGAGGGGGTAAGTCAGCCCCAGCATTTT | CASSSKEGVSQPQHF | . | TRBJ1-5 | . | TRBV19
TGTGCCAGCAGCTTATCAGGGGATCAGCCCCAGCATTTT | CASSLSGDQPQHF | . | TRBJ1-5 | . | TRBV7-2
TGTGCCACCAGTGAGCCGGACAGGGGGGACACCGGGGAGCTGTTTTTT | CATSEPDRGDTGELFF | TRBD1 | TRBJ2-2 | . | TRBV24-1
TGTGCCAGCGCGAGGACAGGGTATGGCTACACCTTC | CASARTGYGYTF | TRBD1 | TRBJ1-2 | . | TRBV6-5
TGTGCCAGCAGCTTAGAGCACACCGGGGAGCTGTTTTTT | CASSLEHTGELFF | . | TRBJ2-2 | once | TRBV7-2
TGTGCCACCAGTGAAGGGAGGGAACTGTTTTTT | CATSEGRELFF | . | TRBJ1-4 | . | TRBV24-1
TGTGCCAGCAGCTTAGATTTGGGGGGCTCGCGAGATGAGCAGTTCTTC | CASSLDLGGSRDEQFF | . | TRBJ2-1 | . | TRBV7-9
TGTGCCAGCAGTTTATTTCAGGGTTCAGGAAACACCATATATTTT | CASSLFQGSGNTIYF | . | TRBJ1-3 | . | TRBV28
TGTGCCAGCAGGGGGGCAGAGACCCAGTACTTC | CASRGAETQYF | . | TRBJ2-5 | . | TRBV28
TGCGCCAGCAGGCCGGGACAGACCTACGAGCAGTACTTC | CASRPGQTYEQYF | TRBD1 | TRBJ2-7 | . | TRBV5-1
TGTGCCAGCAGTGGGAGGACAGCATCTAACTATGGCTACACCTTC | CASSGRTASNYGYTF | . | TRBJ1-2 | . | TRBV27
TGTGCCAGCAGCCAAGCCCGCGGGACGGTCTACGAGCAGTACTTC | CASSQARGTVYEQYF | . | TRBJ2-7 | . | TRBV3-1/TRBV3-2
TGTGCCAGCAGCCCTGCTGCGGGCGGGAATGAAAAACTGTTTTTT | CASSPAAGGNEKLFF | . | TRBJ1-4 | . | TRBV7-9
TGTGCCAGCAGCGACCGGGACAGGCTTTCCTACGAGCAGTACTTC | CASSDRDRLSYEQYF | TRBD1 | TRBJ2-7 | . | TRBV7-2
TGTGCCAGCAGAAGGTACTACGAGCAGTACTTC | CASRRYYEQYF | . | TRBJ2-7 | few | TRBV5-8
TGTGCCAGCAGCTTAGAGAGGCTGGGCAGGGATACGCAGTATTTT | CASSLERLGRDTQYF | . | TRBJ2-3 | . | TRBV11-2
TGTGCCAGCAGTTTCACGGGGACAGGGGGCTATGGCTACACCTTC | CASSFTGTGGYGYTF | TRBD1 | TRBJ1-2 | . | TRBV6-5
TGTGCCTGGAGTGTACAGTCGGGACAGGGGCCTGGCTACACCTTC | CAWSVQSGQGPGYTF | TRBD1 | TRBJ1-2 | . | TRBV30
TGTGCCAGCAGCCCATGGACTAGCGGGGGGGCGAGCGAGCAGTACTTC | CASSPWTSGGASEQYF | TRBD2 | TRBJ2-7 | . | TRBV7-2
TGTGCCAGCAGCGAAACGTCTTCAGATACGCAGTATTTT | CASSETSSDTQYF | . | TRBJ2-3 | . | TRBV14
TGTGCCAGCAGCGTAGCAGGGGCTACTGGAAACACCATATATTTT | CASSVAGATGNTIYF | . | TRBJ1-3 | . | TRBV9
TGTGCCAGCAGCGCCCTACGTCGGGACAGGAACACCGGGGAGCTGTTTTTT | CASSALRRDRNTGELFF | TRBD1 | TRBJ2-2 | . | TRBV5-5
TGTGCCAGCTCACGTGCCGGGAGTAATGAGCAGTTCTTC | CASSRAGSNEQFF | . | TRBJ2-1 | . | TRBV18